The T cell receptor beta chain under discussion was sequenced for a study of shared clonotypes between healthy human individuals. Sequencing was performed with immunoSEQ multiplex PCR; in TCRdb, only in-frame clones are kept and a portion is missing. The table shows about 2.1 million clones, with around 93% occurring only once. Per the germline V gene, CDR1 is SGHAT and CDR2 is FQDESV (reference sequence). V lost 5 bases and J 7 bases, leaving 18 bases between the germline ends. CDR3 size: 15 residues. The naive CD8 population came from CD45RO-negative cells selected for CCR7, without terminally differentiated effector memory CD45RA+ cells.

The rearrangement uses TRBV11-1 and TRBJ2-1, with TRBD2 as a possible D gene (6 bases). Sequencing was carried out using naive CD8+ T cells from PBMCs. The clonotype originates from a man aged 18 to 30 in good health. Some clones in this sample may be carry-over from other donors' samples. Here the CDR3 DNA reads TGTGCCAGCAGCCCCTTGACGGGACTCCTTAATGAGCAGTTCTTC. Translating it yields CASSPLTGLLNEQFF.